One and the same sample provided the 16 T cell receptor beta chains below, sequenced in a study of Ad26.COV2.S vaccination and SARS-CoV-2 variants (dated by TCRdb to the early 2020s). The protocol used for the library was the immunoSEQ multiplex PCR assay. TCRdb stores this immuneACCESS table with in-frame sequences only. Part of the clones is absent; in the studies checked, under half of the shortfall reflects unresolved V genes, and no reason is known for the rest. Across this sample there are 300,000 to 400,000 clones, with 70% to 90% seen only once. 3% to 4% of the sample is held by the ten biggest clonotypes. Per the publication, the treatment or condition label means: approximately 18 received Ad26.COV2.S at low or high dose, single or two shots; roughly five received placebo; per-sample allocation not given. For vaccine and placebo recipients, repertoires were sequenced using samples collected on day 63 after the first injection.

Material: peripheral blood, obtained in a trial of Ad26.COV2.S vaccine versus placebo. The receptor source for this set is a person between 18 and 60 years old who received the Ad26.COV2.S COVID-19 vaccine or a placebo.

This clone was observed a handful of times. The chain recombines TRBV7-9 with TRBJ2-2; 10 bases map to TRBD2. CDR1 is SEHNR and CDR2 is FQNEAQ in the germline V gene (reference sequence). CDR3 size: 18 residues. The J segment lost 7 bases and the V segment lost 1 base, leaving 12 bases of the junction unmatched. As DNA, the CDR3 is TGTGCCAGCAGCTTAGGGGCGACTAGCGGGCCCTTCGGCGGGGAGCTGTTTTTT. Protein: CASSLGATSGPFGGELFF.

The chain couples TRBV28 to TRBJ2-1; D is uncertain. The germline V gene has CDR1 MDHEN and CDR2 SYDVKM. V dropped 5 bases and J dropped 3 bases, with 14 bases sitting between them. The CDR3 loop spans 15 amino acids. The CDR3 coding sequence is TGTGCCAGCAGTCGTTCAGGAACGGGCTACAATGAGCAGTTCTTC. It codes for CASSRSGTGYNEQFF.

This chain links TRBV4-1 with TRBJ2-7, with 13 bases fitting TRBD2. CDR3 length equals 18 residues. Trimming removed 1 base from V and 5 bases from J; junction bases left unmatched: 11. Germline V CDR1 and CDR2: MGHRA, YSYEKL. CDR3 in amino acids: CASSQGRTSGSATDEQYF. CDR3 nucleotide sequence: TGCGCCAGCAGCCAAGGGAGGACTAGCGGGAGCGCGACCGACGAGCAGTACTTC.

This chain uses TRBV7-7 with TRBJ2-1; 7 bases fit TRBD2. The CDR3 loop spans 15 amino acids. With 5 bases clipped from V and 5 bases from J, the junction kept 9 bases outside the gene matches. Looked up from germline, CDR1 is SSHAT and CDR2 is FNYEAQ (reference sequence). This CDR3 is CASSPTTGTNNEQFF. CDR3 in DNA: TGTGCCAGCAGCCCAACCACCGGGACTAACAATGAGCAGTTCTTC.

The DNA for the CDR3 is TGTGCCAGCAGCTTGAGGCAAGCCGGTGAAAAACTGTTTTTT. It is translated as CASSLRQAGEKLFF. The V and J genes are TRBV13 and TRBJ1-4; D is uncertain. The CDR3 contains 14 residues. CDR1 PRHDT and CDR2 FYEKMQ come from the germline V gene (reference sequence). The V and J ends lost 3 bases and 7 bases respectively, with 12 bases between them. The variable domain in full, with the rest retrieved from reference TRBV13 and TRBJ1-4, is AAGVIQSPRHLIKEKRETATLKCYPIPRHDTVYWYQQGPGQDPQFLISFYEKMQSDKGSIPDRFSAQQFSDYHSELNMSSLELGDSALYFCASSLRQAGEKLFFGSGTQLSVL.

This chain uses TRBV3-1 (or the pseudogene TRBV3-2) with TRBJ1-1; D gene unclear. Trimming shortened V by 4 bases and J by 4 bases, and 7 bases separated the two germline ends. This CDR3 is built from 12 residues. Germline CDR1 reads LGHDT; CDR2 reads YNNKEL (reference sequence). CDR3 in DNA: TGTGCCAGCAGCCTCCGGGGCACTGAAGCTTTCTTT. Protein: CASSLRGTEAFF.

J is TRBJ2-6 and V is TRBV19; D is possibly TRBD2 (5 bases). CDR3 length equals 18 residues. Germline CDR1 is LNHDA and CDR2 is SQIVND (reference sequence). The V and J ends lost 0 bases and 0 bases respectively, with 12 bases between them. CDR3 in DNA: TGTGCCAGTAGTATAGATTCGAGGAGGTTCTCTGGGGCCAACGTCCTGACTTTC. Its protein is CASSIDSRRFSGANVLTF.

This clone was seen only a few times. This rearrangement joins TRBV9 to TRBJ1-6; perhaps TRBD1 as D (5 bases). From germline, CDR1 is SGDLS and CDR2 YYNGEE. Trimming stripped 3 bases from V and 9 bases from J, with 19 bases between. The length of the CDR3 is 16 residues. This CDR3 is CASSALSGTGGSPLHF. CDR3 nucleotides: TGTGCCAGCAGCGCCCTCTCCGGGACCGGGGGTTCACCCCTCCACTTT.

This clone was seen only once. The chain couples TRBV27 to TRBJ1-5; D not certain. CDR3 size: 16 residues. With 4 bases removed from V and 2 bases from J, the gap between germline ends came to 15 bases. CDR1 is MNHEY, CDR2 SMNVEV, per germline (reference sequence). CDR3 region: CASSSLSMTGNQPQHF. The CDR3 bases are TGTGCCAGCAGTTCGCTCTCGATGACGGGCAATCAGCCCCAGCATTTT.

The chain links TRBV19 to TRBJ2-1; a weak D match, TRBD1 (6 bases). This CDR3 contains 15 residues. Trimming removed 5 bases at V and 3 bases at J, with 14 bases between. The germline V gene encodes CDR1 LNHDA and CDR2 SQIVND (reference sequence). In nucleotides, the CDR3 is TGTGCCAGTAGTTCCCACAGGGTGGGCTACAATGAGCAGTTCTTC. Its protein is CASSSHRVGYNEQFF.

The rearrangement uses TRBV9 and TRBJ2-2; TRBD2 agrees at 8 bases. From germline, CDR1 is SGDLS and CDR2 YYNGEE. The ends lost 4 bases at V and 2 bases at J; junction bases unmatched: 13. This CDR3 is built from 18 residues. This chain's CDR3 is CASSIHYGSGGNTGELFF. The CDR3, as DNA: TGTGCCAGCAGCATTCACTATGGGAGCGGGGGAAACACCGGGGAGCTGTTTTTT.

This clone was observed a single time. The CDR3 spells CASSPPGGLTPTDTQYF. The DNA for the CDR3 is TGTGCCAGCAGTCCCCCCGGGGGGCTAACACCCACAGATACGCAGTATTTT. V gene TRBV27 combines with J gene TRBJ2-3, with a weak D call TRBD2 (7 bases). The CDR3 has 17 amino acids. Trimming pared 5 bases from V and 2 bases from J, leaving 20 bases between. Germline V gene data show CDR1 as MNHEY and CDR2 as SMNVEV (reference sequence).

CDR3 nucleotides: TGTGCCAGCAGTCCCGCAGAGAACACCGGGGAGCTGTTTTTT. Amino acid sequence: CASSPAENTGELFF. The V gene is TRBV5-4, the J gene TRBJ2-2; D is unresolved. Trimming removed 5 bases from V and 1 base from J, with 9 bases in between. CDR3 length: 14 residues. CDR1 is SGHNT and CDR2 is YYREEE in the germline V gene (reference sequence).

The chain links TRBV7-2 to TRBJ2-2, with D possibly being TRBD1 or TRBD2 (5 bases each). V was shortened by 7 bases and J by 5 bases, with 14 bases between the two germline ends. The CDR3 contains 14 residues. Germline V CDR1 and CDR2: SGHTA, FQGNSA. DNA for the CDR3: TGTGCCAGCAAGGCAGGGACGGGGACCGGGGAGCTGTTTTTT. Translation gives CASKAGTGTGELFF.

This sequence joins TRBV20-1 and TRBJ2-1; D perhaps matches TRBD1 (6 bases). CDR1 DFQATT and CDR2 SNEGSKA come from the germline V gene (reference sequence). The germline V and J ends were trimmed by 6 bases and 8 bases, with 11 bases remaining between them. The CDR3 has 11 residues. In DNA form, the CDR3 reads TGCAGTGCCACAGGACAGCATGAGCAGTTCTTC. This gives the protein CSATGQHEQFF.

The rearrangement joins TRBV10-3 to TRBJ1-5; TRBD1 matches 8 bases. V gave up 6 bases and J gave up 6 bases; unmatched junction bases: 7. The CDR3 length is 14 residues. Germline V gives CDR1 ENHRY, CDR2 SYGVKD. The CDR3 region is CAISGTGSGQPQHF. In nucleotides, the CDR3 is TGTGCCATCAGCGGGACAGGATCAGGTCAGCCCCAGCATTTT.